This entry lists 27 T cell receptor beta chains sequenced from one sample in a study of PD-1 blockade in classical Hodgkin lymphoma. Autologous stem cell transplantation was followed by relapse in every patient, and brentuximab vedotin exposure varied. Assay: immunoSEQ multiplex PCR; the TCRdb copy retains only in-frame clones and omits some. The sample lists over 20,000 clones; 60% to 85% were seen once. Sample: peripheral blood mononuclear cells (PBMCs), taken before the second cycle of nivolumab. The receptor source for this set is a human donor with classical Hodgkin lymphoma.

V usage is TRBV29-1 and J usage is TRBJ2-1, with 13 bases matching TRBD2. From germline, CDR1 is SQVTM and CDR2 ANQGSEA. The CDR3 sequence is 15 residues long. V lost 1 base to trimming and J lost 7 bases; unmatched junction nucleotides: 4. This CDR3 reads CSVEGTSGSNNEQFF. The DNA of the CDR3 is TGCAGCGTTGAAGGGACTAGCGGGAGTAATAATGAGCAGTTCTTC.

This clone was detected only a few times. V gene TRBV6-1 combines with J gene TRBJ2-1; 8 positions agree with TRBD2. Germline V gene sequence: CDR1 MNHNS, CDR2 SASEGT. V lost 7 bases and J lost 2; bases outside the gene matches: 7. The CDR3 length is 15 residues. The CDR3 protein is CASIQRESPYNEQFF. The CDR3 bases are TGTGCCAGCATACAGCGGGAGTCCCCCTACAATGAGCAGTTCTTC.

The chain is built from TRBV5-1 and TRBJ2-7; 10 bases are a match to TRBD1. CDR3 length: 14 amino acids. Germline assignment: CDR1 SGHRS and CDR2 YFSETQ. V lost 4 bases to trimming and J lost 6 bases; unmatched junction nucleotides: 7. The CDR3 loop is CASSGGTGASEQYF. CDR3 nucleotide sequence: TGCGCCAGCAGCGGCGGGACAGGGGCCTCCGAGCAGTACTTC.

V and J are TRBV12-5 and TRBJ2-3; TRBD1 is a possible D gene (6 bases). The CDR3 runs 15 residues. V lost 1 base and J lost 0, with 8 bases in between. Germline V gene data show CDR1 as LGHNT and CDR2 as FRNRAP. The CDR3 region has the DNA TGTGCTAGTGGTTTGGGACAGGTTAGCACAGATACGCAGTATTTT. Translated: CASGLGQVSTDTQYF.

The chain carries TRBV18 and TRBJ2-2; the match to TRBD1 covers 7 bases. Germline V gives CDR1 KGHSH, CDR2 LQKENI. V shed 4 bases and J 3 bases; nucleotides not matched to a gene: 5. There are 15 residues in the CDR3. This CDR3 is CASSHQGEYTGELFF. The CDR3 nucleotides are TGTGCCAGCTCACACCAGGGGGAGTACACCGGGGAGCTGTTTTTT.

The chain carries TRBV6-1 and TRBJ2-7; D assignment may be TRBD1 or TRBD2 (5 bases each). Trimming shortened V by 7 bases and J by 6 bases, and 16 bases separated the two germline ends. The CDR3 loop spans 13 amino acids. The germline V gene encodes CDR1 MNHNS and CDR2 SASEGT. CDR3 loop: CASTVGTTSEQYF. The CDR3 nucleotides are TGTGCCAGCACGGTGGGGACCACGAGCGAGCAGTACTTC.

The chain couples TRBV6-6 to TRBJ2-7, with 7 bases that match TRBD1. The trim removed 6 bases at V and 2 bases at J, leaving 4 bases unmatched. The germline V gene encodes CDR1 MNHNY and CDR2 SVGAGI (reference sequence). This CDR3 is built from 13 residues. The CDR3 DNA follows: TGTGCCAGCAGCCGGGACAGCCCCTACGAGCAGTACTTC. This translates into CASSRDSPYEQYF.

The chain recombines TRBV5-6 with TRBJ2-3; the D call may be TRBD1 or TRBD2 (5 bases each). The CDR3 is 15 amino acids. The germline gives CDR1 SGHDT, CDR2 YYEEEE. Trimming took 2 bases from V and 2 from J, leaving 12 bases between them. The CDR3 loop reads CASSFEGSITDTQYF. CDR3 bases: TGTGCCAGCAGCTTCGAGGGGTCAATCACAGATACGCAGTATTTT.

This clone has more than one count but fewer than ten. The V and J genes are TRBV6-1 and TRBJ2-7; D call uncertain. This CDR3 is 13 amino acids long. V lost 6 bases and J lost 4, with 13 bases in between. The germline V gene encodes CDR1 MNHNS and CDR2 SASEGT. Here the CDR3 reads CASSRTLVYEQYF. CDR3 bases: TGTGCCAGCAGCCGGACGTTGGTGTACGAGCAGTACTTC.

The rearrangement links TRBV9 to TRBJ2-7, with TRBD2 as a possible D gene (5 bases). Germline V gene lookup returns CDR1 SGDLS and CDR2 YYNGEE. This CDR3 is built from 16 residues. Trimming pared 0 bases from V and 3 bases from J, leaving 16 bases between. In DNA, the CDR3 is TGTGCCAGCAGCGTAGGGGGTAGCGAATACTTCTACGAGCAGTACTTC. As protein: CASSVGGSEYFYEQYF.

This clone was seen a single time. The chain has TRBV6-6 and TRBJ2-1, with 14 bases fitting TRBD2. The trim removed 5 bases at V and 8 bases at J, leaving 8 bases unmatched. The CDR3 sequence is 16 residues long. Germline V gene sequence: CDR1 MNHNY, CDR2 SVGAGI (reference sequence). This CDR3 reads CASSQQGLAGEDEQFF. CDR3 nucleotide sequence: TGTGCCAGCAGTCAACAGGGACTAGCGGGAGAGGATGAGCAGTTCTTC.

J is TRBJ2-1 and V is TRBV29-1, with D perhaps matching TRBD2 (5 bases). Germline-derived CDR1 and CDR2 are SQVTM and ANQGSEA. V was cut by 4 bases and J by 0 bases, with 13 bases left in between. This CDR3 is 15 amino acids long. The CDR3 region has the DNA TGCAGCGTTGTGTGGTGGGAGAGCTCCTACAATGAGCAGTTCTTC. It specifies CSVVWWESSYNEQFF.

The chain joins TRBV6-1 to TRBJ2-1; no definite D call. CDR1 MNHNS and CDR2 SASEGT come from the germline V gene. This CDR3 region has 14 residues. V was cut by 6 bases and J by 5 bases, with 14 bases left in between. This chain's CDR3 is CASRAFRVNNEQFF. CDR3 DNA: TGTGCCAGCAGGGCCTTCAGAGTCAACAATGAGCAGTTCTTC.

The chain joins TRBV6-5 to TRBJ2-3; 9 nucleotides line up with TRBD1. Germline CDR1 MNHEY, CDR2 SVGAGI. The CDR3 is 15 residues long. The trim removed 7 bases at V and 3 bases at J, leaving 8 bases unmatched. This CDR3 reads CASTKQGAKTDTQYF. The CDR3 region has the DNA TGTGCCAGCACCAAACAGGGGGCGAAGACAGATACGCAGTATTTT.

This sequence joins TRBV5-4 and TRBJ1-1; D uncertain. The germline V gene has CDR1 SGHNT and CDR2 YYREEE (reference sequence). Trimming left V 6 bases short and J 3 bases short, with 15 bases between. The CDR3 is 14 amino acids. Here the CDR3 reads CASNPSHTDTEAFF. The DNA of the CDR3 is TGTGCCAGCAACCCCTCCCATACTGACACTGAAGCTTTCTTT.

Only one count was recorded for this clone. The chain carries TRBV19 and TRBJ2-1; the match to TRBD2 covers 12 bases. The CDR3 is 17 residues long. After removal of 1 base from V and 6 bases from J, the junction contained 7 bases not matched to a gene. The germline CDR1 and CDR2 sequences are LNHDA and SQIVND (reference sequence). CDR3 amino acids: CASSIVGGLAGFNEQFF. The DNA of the CDR3 is TGTGCCAGTAGTATAGTGGGCGGACTAGCGGGATTCAATGAGCAGTTCTTC.

This clone occurred a few times. The V call is TRBV18, the J call TRBJ2-7; no clear D. Per the germline V gene, CDR1 is KGHSH and CDR2 is LQKENI. The CDR3 loop spans 14 amino acids. V dropped 3 bases and J dropped 2 bases, with 11 bases sitting between them. The CDR3 sequence: CASSPEQLPYEQYF. The CDR3 DNA sequence: TGTGCCAGCTCACCGGAACAGCTCCCCTACGAGCAGTACTTC.

V and J are TRBV28 and TRBJ2-2; 9 bases are a match to TRBD2. J lost 5 bases, V lost 5 bases, and 6 bases had no gene match. There are 15 residues in the CDR3. Per the germline V gene, CDR1 is MDHEN and CDR2 is SYDVKM. The CDR3 bases are TGTGCCAGCAGTCCGAGCGGGAGGATGACCGGGGAGCTGTTTTTT. Its translation is CASSPSGRMTGELFF.

This chain joins TRBV2 and TRBJ1-5; 9 bases agree with TRBD1. The CDR3 runs to 17 residues. V shed 6 bases, J shed 3 bases, and the junction held 12 bases outside the gene matches. Germline V CDR1 and CDR2: SNHLY, FYNNEI. CDR3 sequence reads: CASRKRQGDKLNQPQHF. The CDR3 DNA sequence: TGTGCCAGCAGAAAGCGACAGGGGGACAAGCTCAATCAGCCCCAGCATTTT.

J is TRBJ2-1 and V is TRBV28; maybe TRBD2 (6 bases). V shed 3 bases and J shed 5 bases, with 14 bases lying between them. Germline lookup yields CDR1 MDHEN and CDR2 SYDVKM. This CDR3 is 15 amino acids long. CDR3 residues: CASSFLAGNHNEQFF. For the CDR3, the DNA is TGTGCCAGCAGTTTTTTGGCGGGAAATCACAATGAGCAGTTCTTC.

The chain is built from TRBV5-6 and TRBJ2-3, with TRBD2 matching over 8 bases. The junction had 3 bases not matched to a gene; V was cut back by 2 bases and J by 4 bases. CDR1 and CDR2 from the germline V gene are SGHDT and YYEEEE. The CDR3 runs 14 residues. The CDR3 DNA sequence: TGTGCCAGCAGCTTCGGGACTAGATCAGATACGCAGTATTTT. Translation: CASSFGTRSDTQYF.

The chain uses TRBV5-1 and TRBJ1-2; maybe TRBD1 (6 bases). The CDR3 is made up of 14 amino acids. Trimming removed 4 bases at V and 1 base at J, with 11 bases between. CDR1 and CDR2 from the germline V gene are SGHRS and YFSETQ. The CDR3 DNA follows: TGCGCCAGCAGCCGCGGACAGCTTAACTATGGCTACACCTTC. This codes for CASSRGQLNYGYTF. The full variable domain, in which reference TRBV5-1 and TRBJ1-2 provide the parts outside the CDR3, is KAGVTQTPRYLIKTRGQQVTLSCSPISGHRSVSWYQQTPGQGLQFLFEYFSETQRNKGNFPGRFSGRQFSNSRSEMNVSTLELGDSALYLCASSRGQLNYGYTFGSGTRLTVV.

This clone is deemed medium-sized. The rearrangement links TRBV7-9 to TRBJ2-1; D is tentatively TRBD1 or TRBD2 (5 bases each). V lost 5 bases to trimming and J lost 6 bases, with 11 bases between them. This CDR3 has 13 residues. CDR1 SEHNR and CDR2 FQNEAQ come from the germline V gene (reference sequence). The CDR3: CASSHAGGNEQFF. CDR3 nucleotides: TGTGCCAGCAGCCATGCTGGGGGCAATGAGCAGTTCTTC.

The V call is TRBV29-1, the J call TRBJ2-5; D gene uncertain. The CDR3 has 14 residues. The V gene's germline CDR1 is SQVTM and CDR2 ANQGSEA. The V end was cut by 1 base, the J end by 4 bases, with 13 bases between. CDR3 loop: CSVEGIPGLETQYF. As DNA, the CDR3 is TGCAGCGTTGAAGGAATTCCGGGTTTAGAGACCCAGTACTTC.

This clone qualifies as medium-sized. The chain combines TRBV6-1 with TRBJ2-5, with D unresolved. The germline V gene encodes CDR1 MNHNS and CDR2 SASEGT. The CDR3 extends over 14 amino acids. Trimming removed 2 bases at V and 5 bases at J, with 12 bases between. The CDR3, as DNA: TGTGCCAGCAGTGAAATCTTAGTAAGTGAGACCCAGTACTTC. Translation: CASSEILVSETQYF.

The chain carries TRBV5-1 and TRBJ2-7, with TRBD1 identical over 7 bases. The trim removed 0 bases at V and 5 bases at J, leaving 2 bases unmatched. In germline, CDR1 is SGHRS, CDR2 YFSETQ. The CDR3 loop spans 13 amino acids. The CDR3 region has the DNA TGCGCCAGCAGCTTGGCGACAGGGAACGAGCAGTACTTC. It yields the protein CASSLATGNEQYF.

CDR3 coding DNA: TGTGCCAGCAGTTTTGGCGGGCCCTACAATGAGCAGTTCTTC. It specifies CASSFGGPYNEQFF. The chain carries TRBV27 and TRBJ2-1; a weak D match, TRBD2 (5 bases). The V end was cut by 3 bases, the J end by 2 bases, with 8 bases between. Per germline, CDR1 MNHEY and CDR2 SMNVEV (reference sequence). There are 14 residues in the CDR3.